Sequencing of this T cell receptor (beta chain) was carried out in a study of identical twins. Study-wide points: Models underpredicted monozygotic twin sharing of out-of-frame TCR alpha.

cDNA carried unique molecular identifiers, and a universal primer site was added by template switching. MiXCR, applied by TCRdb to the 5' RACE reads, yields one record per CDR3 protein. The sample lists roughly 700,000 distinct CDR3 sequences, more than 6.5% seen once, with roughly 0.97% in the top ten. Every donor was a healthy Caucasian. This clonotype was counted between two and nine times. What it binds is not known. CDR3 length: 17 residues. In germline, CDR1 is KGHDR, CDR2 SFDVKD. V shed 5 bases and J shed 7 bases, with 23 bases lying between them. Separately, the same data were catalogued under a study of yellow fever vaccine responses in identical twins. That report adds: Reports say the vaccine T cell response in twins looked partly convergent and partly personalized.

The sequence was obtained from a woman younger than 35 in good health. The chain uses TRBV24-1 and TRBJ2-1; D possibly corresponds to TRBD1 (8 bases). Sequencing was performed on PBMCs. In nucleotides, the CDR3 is TGTGCCACCAGTGGTCCTTTGGGGGACAGGCGGGGGAATGAGCAGTTCTTC. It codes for CATSGPLGDRRGNEQFF.